This is a list of T cell receptor beta chains from one sample in a study of blood T cell repertoires in COVID-19. Clones were sequenced by immunoSEQ multiplex PCR, and TCRdb holds only the in-frame ones, with some missing. Of 69,000 or so clones listed, 80% to 90% are singletons. Sequencing was done on a sample of peripheral blood. The receptors here all came from a woman at least 80 years old with active or convalescent COVID-19. Both conserved end residues are part of each CDR3. The D gene is left open where the match is weak. A clone size is listed for some rows: how often the clone was seen (once, few, many), or a class if it is expanded.

TRBV18,-,TRBJ1-1,-,CASSEQGNTEAFF,TGTGCCAGCTCGGAACAGGGTAACACTGAAGCTTTCTTT
TRBV2,-,TRBJ2-1,-,CASSVWRGENNEQFF,TGTGCCAGCAGTGTGTGGCGGGGAGAAAACAATGAGCAGTTCTTC
TRBV28,-,TRBJ2-7,-,CASSFEQGGFNYEQYF,TGTGCCAGCAGTTTCGAACAGGGAGGGTTTAACTACGAGCAGTACTTC
TRBV5-1,-,TRBJ2-1,TRBD1,CASSQGQGTYNEQFF,TGCGCCAGCAGCCAGGGACAGGGGACGTACAATGAGCAGTTCTTC
TRBV7-2,once,TRBJ2-5,TRBD2,CASRVSGGKSETQYF,TGTGCCAGCAGAGTAAGCGGGGGGAAGTCAGAGACCCAGTACTTC
TRBV9,-,TRBJ2-7,TRBD1,CASSPPGGPGQGTREQYF,TGTGCCAGCAGCCCACCTGGGGGGCCGGGACAGGGGACGAGAGAGCAGTACTTC
TRBV5-4,-,TRBJ2-3,-,CASSPASGDTQYF,TGTGCCAGCAGCCCCGCGTCTGGTGATACGCAGTATTTT
TRBV7-8,few,TRBJ1-5,TRBD1,CASSLEGAIKNQPQHF,TGTGCCAGCAGCCTGGAGGGGGCAATCAAAAATCAGCCCCAGCATTTT
TRBV5-1,-,TRBJ2-6,TRBD1,CASSTSGGAGANVLTF,TGCGCCAGCAGCACCTCAGGGGGCGCCGGGGCCAACGTCCTGACTTTC
TRBV11-3,-,TRBJ2-3,-,CASSTFTGPLTDTQYF,TGTGCCAGCAGCACATTTACAGGCCCCCTCACAGATACGCAGTATTTT
TRBV6-2/TRBV6-3,-,TRBJ2-1,-,CASSPPLAAHQDNEQFF,TGTGCCAGCAGCCCGCCACTAGCCGCTCATCAGGACAATGAGCAGTTCTTC
TRBV7-2,-,TRBJ1-6,-,CASSLDRNNSPLHF,TGTGCCAGCAGCTTAGACAGAAATAATTCACCCCTCCACTTT
TRBV30,once,TRBJ1-2,-,CAWSVAGFGYTF,TGTGCCTGGAGTGTAGCAGGGTTTGGCTACACCTTC
TRBV6-1,-,TRBJ1-2,TRBD1,CASSATLTGQGSGYTF,TGTGCCAGCAGTGCCACCCTTACGGGACAGGGATCCGGCTACACCTTC
TRBV28,-,TRBJ2-3,TRBD2,CASSFVAGTDTQYF,TGTGCCAGCAGTTTTGTAGCGGGGACTGATACGCAGTATTTT
TRBV5-4,-,TRBJ1-6,-,CASSLQGSSPLHF,TGTGCCAGCAGCTTGCAGGGAAGTTCACCCCTCCACTTT
TRBV11-2,once,TRBJ2-7,-,CASSFSEGSYEQYF,TGTGCCAGCAGCTTCTCGGAGGGGTCCTACGAGCAGTACTTC
TRBV6-6,-,TRBJ1-2,TRBD1,CASSPGTGQHTF,TGTGCCAGCAGCCCCGGGACAGGGCAGCACACCTTC
TRBV7-2,-,TRBJ1-4,TRBD1,CASSDRQGFSEKLFF,TGTGCCAGCAGCGACAGACAGGGGTTTTCTGAAAAACTGTTTTTT
TRBV10-2,-,TRBJ2-1,TRBD2,CASRAPTSGGLNEQFF,TGCGCCAGCAGGGCCCCGACTAGCGGGGGGCTTAATGAGCAGTTCTTC
TRBV7-9,-,TRBJ2-7,TRBD2,CASSFRRGGNYEQYF,TGTGCCAGCAGCTTCAGACGGGGAGGGAACTACGAGCAGTACTTC
TRBV11-3,-,TRBJ2-3,-,CASSLDSRDTQYF,TGTGCCAGCAGCTTAGATAGTCGAGATACGCAGTATTTT
TRBV15,-,TRBJ2-2,-,CATSRLQGNTGELFF,TGTGCCACCAGCAGATTACAGGGGAACACCGGGGAGCTGTTTTTT
TRBV5-1,-,TRBJ1-5,-,CASSLVAAPNQPQHF,TGCGCCAGCAGCTTGGTAGCAGCCCCGAATCAGCCCCAGCATTTT
TRBV6-6,-,TRBJ1-1,TRBD1,CASSRFSGTENTEAFF,TGTGCCAGCAGTCGCTTTTCCGGGACAGAGAACACTGAAGCTTTCTTT